Here is one TCR beta chain with its context. Its recognized antigen is unknown. No quality values exist for individual bases; no much larger clone is one base distant. The sample is drawn from a study of identical twins (TCRdb year 2016). Regarding the research as a whole: To test whether fetal clonotypes persist, the study used deep sequencing on TCR alpha and beta repertoires from monozygotic twins, unrelated adults of various ages, and cord blood. Replicate twin experiments were performed at different times using different library preparation protocols to rule out contamination.

The germline V gene specifies SQVTM as CDR1 and ANQGSEA as CDR2. Measured from the cysteine to the phenylalanine, the CDR3 is 12 residues long. Of all the DNA, just the CDR3 is kept, 36 bases in frame from base 1. V is reduced by 3 bases and J by 7 bases, leaving a spacing of 13 bases between them. The study at large found these results: Invariant T cells such as MAIT and iNKT could partly confound zero-insertion analyses, although diverse VJ usage argued against such confounding for most clonotypes. Out-of-frame TCR alpha sequences shared between twins showed an excess of low generation-probability sequences compared with coincidental sharing between unrelated individuals. Because the same donors could not be followed over many years, the conclusions depended on cross-sectional statistical analysis. In monozygotic twins, recombination models systematically underestimated out-of-frame TCR alpha sharing, but the models matched the sharing seen between unrelated individuals. Abundant cord blood beta clonotypes had fewer insertions, young adult naive repertoires showed a similar but weaker trend, and memory repertoires showed no such trend. Excess twin sharing in beta out-of-frame sequences was weaker because fewer shared sequences lowered the signal-to-noise ratio.

Only healthy Caucasian donors were included. The twin cohort comprised three pairs of female monozygotic twins, all aged roughly 18 to 30 years. Peripheral blood mononuclear cells were used as the source from which RNA for TCR libraries was isolated. The protocol used for the library was 5' RACE. The run used an Illumina HiSeq 2000. A universal primer binding site was added through template switching, and the final cDNA carried a unique molecular identifier so that TCR cDNA molecules could be counted accurately. Specific primers in the conserved constant-segment region were used to synthesize first-strand cDNA for the TCR alpha and beta chains. To control for contamination, every cDNA library was double barcoded, receiving both a SMART-Mk sample barcode and Illumina barcodes. Two successive PCR steps introduced TruSeq adapter sequences along with Illumina sample barcodes. The TCR alpha and beta cDNA libraries were sequenced on the Illumina HiSeq platform using custom primers. Under the source paper's analysis protocol: MiGEC processed the raw reads to extract unique molecular identifiers, while MiXCR was used to determine the CDR3 positions. For each individual, recombination models were inferred using an EM algorithm with the repgenHMM and IGoR tools. Shared clonotype analysis was performed with the tcR package in R, normalizing sharing by the product of cloneset sizes. Out-of-frame nonproductive sequences were analyzed to study raw recombination free of thymic and clonal selection effects. The public reads were run again by TCRdb, first through fastp at Q25 and then through MiXCR, and only productive beta chains were kept. All rows with the same CDR3 protein become a single entry with the most common DNA and genes. TCRdb, rather than the study authors, made the V and J calls. This sample gives roughly 720,000 distinct CDR3 sequences in total; 15% to 20% of them show up just once. Around 13% of the sample comes from the top ten.

These sequences were also reported in another study, on T cells expressing NK-cell markers. That second report states: Fewer than ten donors provided sorted CD3+CD56+NKG2C+, CD3+CD56+NKG2C- and CD3+CD56-NKG2C+ T-cell subsets, whose TCR beta-chain repertoires were profiled. Among the eight sequenced donors, seven were HCMV-seropositive and one was HCMV-seronegative. In several experiments an anti-gammadeltaTCR antibody was added to restrict sorting to alphabetaTCR-expressing T cells. In six donors, the dominant CD3+CD56+NKG2C+ clonotypes ranked among the top 10 CD8+ clonotypes, making up about 1.0-8% of CD8+ T cells. Those dominant clonotypes were again the most abundant among CD3+CD56-NKG2C+ cells in four donors, at about 25-65%. Whether the expanded NKG2C-expressing T cell clones were specific for HCMV antigens remained unclear. All eight donors whose samples were sequenced were randomly selected healthy volunteers, three of them men and five women. HCMV-specific IgG was detected in serum with a commercial ELISA kit to determine HCMV serostatus. Bulk peripheral blood T-cell repertoires were additionally sequenced from unsorted PBMC for six donors. MIGEC was used to demultiplex reads and group reads by UMI, and MiTCR was used to assemble and quantify clonotypes. To exclude erroneous sequences, only TCR cDNA sequences supported by at least two reads were retained. Downstream repertoire analysis used the tcR package, and clonotypes were matched across fractions by CDR3 nucleotide sequence plus V segment. VDJmatch was used to annotate antigen specificity against VDJdb, with one amino acid substitution in CDR3 permitted.

The sequenced material came from PBMCs. This chain is built from TRBV29-1 and TRBJ2-7; TRBD1 is possibly the D segment (6 matching bases). The TCR originated in a woman aged 18-29 years in good health. The nucleotide sequence reads TGCAGCGTTGACAACAGGGACCGGGAGCAGTACTTC. The encoded protein is CSVDNRDREQYF.